These T cell receptor beta chains were read from a single sample in a study of blood T cell repertoires in COVID-19. The table came from immunoSEQ multiplex PCR; TCRdb's copy has only in-frame clones and leaves some out. The sample has roughly 52,000 clones, about 91% seen once. The specimen sequenced was peripheral blood. These receptor sequences come from a man aged 40-55 years with COVID-19, enrolled during active disease. Each CDR3 is given with its conserved first and last residue. Each record gives: clone size, J gene, CDR3 length, D gene, V gene, CDR3 protein, CDR3 DNA. The D gene is left open where the match is weak. Clone size is stated in some rows and not others, as once, few, many or a class when expanded.

size: -; J: TRBJ1-5; length: 14; D: -; V: TRBV27; CDR3: CASRLQGSNQPQHF; DNA: TGTGCCAGCAGACTGCAGGGTAGCAATCAGCCCCAGCATTTT
size: few; J: TRBJ2-2; length: 12; D: -; V: TRBV2; CDR3: CASSSNTGELFF; DNA: TGTGCCAGCAGCTCGAACACCGGGGAGCTGTTTTTT
size: medium-sized; J: TRBJ2-7; length: 15; D: TRBD1; V: TRBV14; CDR3: CASSRDRDRGYEQYF; DNA: TGTGCCAGCAGCCGAGACAGGGACAGGGGCTACGAGCAGTACTTC
size: -; J: TRBJ1-5; length: 14; D: TRBD1; V: TRBV10-2; CDR3: CASGDRGYNQPQHF; DNA: TGCGCCAGCGGGGACAGGGGCTACAATCAGCCCCAGCATTTT
size: once; J: TRBJ2-3; length: 16; D: TRBD2; V: TRBV10-3; CDR3: CAISPTSGVPWDTQYF; DNA: TGTGCCATCAGTCCGACTAGCGGGGTCCCTTGGGATACGCAGTATTTT
size: -; J: TRBJ1-5; length: 14; D: -; V: TRBV24-1; CDR3: CATSDPTAQEPQHF; DNA: TGTGCCACCAGTGACCCGACAGCGCAGGAGCCCCAGCATTTT
size: once; J: TRBJ2-2; length: 16; D: TRBD2; V: TRBV7-3; CDR3: CASSLTGLANTGELFF; DNA: TGTGCCAGCAGCTTAACGGGACTAGCGAACACCGGGGAGCTGTTTTTT
size: -; J: TRBJ1-2; length: 16; D: -; V: TRBV5-1; CDR3: CASSLDSARSNYGYTF; DNA: TGCGCCAGCAGCTTAGATTCCGCCAGGTCGAACTATGGCTACACCTTC
size: -; J: TRBJ2-7; length: 15; D: TRBD2; V: TRBV27; CDR3: CASSVSSGSSYEQYF; DNA: TGTGCCAGCAGTGTTTCTAGCGGGAGCTCCTACGAGCAGTACTTC
size: once; J: TRBJ2-2; length: 14; D: -; V: TRBV19; CDR3: CASSIPVPPGELFF; DNA: TGTGCCAGTAGTATACCCGTCCCTCCCGGGGAGCTGTTTTTT
size: few; J: TRBJ2-7; length: 13; D: -; V: TRBV7-9; CDR3: CASSLTTEDEQYF; DNA: TGTGCCAGCAGCTTAACGACCGAGGACGAGCAGTACTTC
size: -; J: TRBJ2-7; length: 18; D: -; V: TRBV3-1/TRBV3-2; CDR3: CASSQAETGNWEHYEQYF; DNA: TGTGCCAGCAGCCAAGCGGAAACAGGGAACTGGGAGCACTACGAGCAGTACTTC
size: -; J: TRBJ1-6; length: 14; D: TRBD1; V: TRBV30; CDR3: CAWRGGAGNSPLHF; DNA: TGTGCCTGGAGAGGGGGCGCGGGAAATTCACCCCTCCACTTT
size: -; J: TRBJ1-1; length: 13; D: -; V: TRBV12-3/TRBV12-4; CDR3: CASSFGRGTEAFF; DNA: TGTGCCAGCAGTTTCGGCAGGGGCACTGAAGCTTTCTTT
size: -; J: TRBJ2-1; length: 17; D: TRBD2; V: TRBV28; CDR3: CASSSLGSSGEYNEQFF; DNA: TGTGCCAGCAGTTCACTCGGGTCTAGCGGGGAATACAATGAGCAGTTCTTC
size: -; J: TRBJ1-5; length: 13; D: -; V: TRBV15; CDR3: CATSPGGGQPQHF; DNA: TGTGCCACCAGCCCCGGGGGTGGGCAGCCCCAGCATTTT
size: -; J: TRBJ2-1; length: 13; D: -; V: TRBV5-4; CDR3: CASSWGENGEQFF; DNA: TGTGCCAGCTCCTGGGGGGAGAACGGTGAGCAGTTCTTC
size: -; J: TRBJ2-2; length: 16; D: -; V: TRBV5-4; CDR3: CASSLYAGTNTGELFF; DNA: TGTGCCAGCAGCTTGTACGCGGGTACGAACACCGGGGAGCTGTTTTTT
size: -; J: TRBJ1-2; length: 12; D: -; V: TRBV6-5; CDR3: CASVRGLDGYTF; DNA: TGTGCCAGCGTACGGGGGTTGGATGGCTACACCTTC
size: -; J: TRBJ2-7; length: 13; D: -; V: TRBV5-1; CDR3: CASRDGQSYEQYF; DNA: TGCGCCAGCAGAGATGGGCAGAGCTACGAGCAGTACTTC
size: -; J: TRBJ2-7; length: 17; D: TRBD1; V: TRBV15; CDR3: CATSREESGQGNYEQYF; DNA: TGTGCCACCAGCAGAGAAGAGTCGGGACAGGGGAACTACGAGCAGTACTTC
size: once; J: TRBJ1-4; length: 14; D: -; V: TRBV5-1; CDR3: CASSHETSGEKLFF; DNA: TGCGCCAGCAGCCATGAGACCTCAGGGGAGAAACTGTTTTTT
size: -; J: TRBJ2-7; length: 13; D: -; V: TRBV5-5; CDR3: CASSLVDPYEQYF; DNA: TGTGCCAGCAGCTTGGTAGATCCCTACGAGCAGTACTTC
size: -; J: TRBJ1-2; length: 11; D: TRBD1; V: TRBV30; CDR3: CAWSRQGGYTF; DNA: TGTGCCTGGAGTCGACAGGGCGGCTACACCTTC
size: -; J: TRBJ2-5; length: 17; D: TRBD1; V: TRBV7-6; CDR3: CASSKRPGQGGKETQYF; DNA: TGTGCCAGCAGCAAACGACCGGGACAGGGAGGGAAGGAGACCCAGTACTTC
size: once; J: TRBJ2-1; length: 14; D: -; V: TRBV7-9; CDR3: CASSPRNRVDEQFF; DNA: TGTGCCAGCAGCCCCCGTAACAGGGTGGATGAGCAGTTCTTC
size: -; J: TRBJ1-3; length: 16; D: -; V: TRBV28; CDR3: CASSSRGASSGNTIYF; DNA: TGTGCCAGCAGTTCGCGGGGCGCAAGCTCTGGAAACACCATATATTTT
size: -; J: TRBJ1-1; length: 15; D: TRBD1; V: TRBV3-1/TRBV3-2; CDR3: CASSQPGTGLTEAFF; DNA: TGTGCCAGCAGCCAACCCGGGACAGGGCTGACTGAAGCTTTCTTT
size: -; J: TRBJ1-2; length: 13; D: -; V: TRBV15; CDR3: CATSRALNYGYTF; DNA: TGTGCCACCAGCAGAGCCCTAAACTATGGCTACACCTTC
size: -; J: TRBJ2-1; length: 13; D: -; V: TRBV24-1; CDR3: CATVGMAANEQFF; DNA: TGTGCCACCGTTGGTATGGCTGCCAATGAGCAGTTCTTC
size: -; J: TRBJ1-1; length: 15; D: -; V: TRBV14; CDR3: CASSQEGLGGYGAFF; DNA: TGTGCCAGCAGCCAAGAAGGGTTAGGGGGTTATGGAGCTTTCTTT
size: -; J: TRBJ2-5; length: 16; D: TRBD1; V: TRBV7-9; CDR3: CASSSIPGTAQETQYF; DNA: TGTGCCAGCAGCTCAATCCCCGGGACAGCACAAGAGACCCAGTACTTC
size: -; J: TRBJ1-6; length: 16; D: TRBD1; V: TRBV5-4; CDR3: CASSPGTGPFAGPLHF; DNA: TGTGCCAGCAGCCCCGGGACAGGGCCGTTCGCGGGGCCCCTCCACTTT
size: -; J: TRBJ1-1; length: 14; D: -; V: TRBV5-7; CDR3: CASSSDQGHTEAFF; DNA: TGTGCCAGCAGCTCCGATCAGGGTCATACTGAAGCTTTCTTT
size: -; J: TRBJ1-1; length: 14; D: -; V: TRBV12-5; CDR3: CASGPTGRWTEAFF; DNA: TGTGCTAGTGGCCCTACAGGGAGATGGACTGAAGCTTTCTTT
size: -; J: TRBJ2-7; length: 13; D: TRBD2; V: TRBV7-6; CDR3: CASSSSGGYEQYF; DNA: TGTGCCAGCAGCTCTAGCGGGGGCTACGAGCAGTACTTC
size: -; J: TRBJ2-7; length: 14; D: TRBD1; V: TRBV19; CDR3: CASSFGTGVDEQYF; DNA: TGTGCCAGTAGTTTCGGGACAGGGGTGGACGAGCAGTACTTC
size: -; J: TRBJ2-7; length: 14; D: TRBD1; V: TRBV5-4; CDR3: CASTSRQGSGEQYF; DNA: TGTGCCAGCACCTCCAGACAGGGGAGCGGCGAGCAGTACTTC
size: -; J: TRBJ2-5; length: 15; D: -; V: TRBV18; CDR3: CASSPEKGGQETQYF; DNA: TGTGCCAGCTCACCGGAAAAGGGGGGGCAAGAGACCCAGTACTTC
size: few; J: TRBJ1-4; length: 17; D: -; V: TRBV12-5; CDR3: CASGLVIGSSAGEKLFF; DNA: TGTGCTAGTGGTTTGGTAATCGGAAGCAGCGCGGGGGAAAAACTGTTTTTT
size: -; J: TRBJ1-5; length: 15; D: -; V: TRBV4-1; CDR3: CASSQVFGDARPQHF; DNA: TGCGCCAGCAGCCAAGTGTTCGGAGACGCGCGGCCCCAGCATTTT